Shown below are 4 T cell receptor beta chains from a single sample sequenced in a study of PD-L1 blockade in urothelial cancer. Assay: immunoSEQ multiplex PCR; the TCRdb copy retains only in-frame clones and omits some. The table includes about 49,000 clones, 70% to 80% detected once. This sample's time point: pretreatment peripheral blood. Sequenced material: PBMCs, taken around atezolizumab (anti-PD-L1) treatment. These receptors came from a man in his 70s with urothelial cancer.

The V call is TRBV30, the J call TRBJ1-3; D is uncertain. The CDR3 is made up of 16 amino acids. The V gene's germline CDR1 is GTSNPN and CDR2 SVGIG (reference sequence). V was pared by 3 bases and J by 0 bases, with 15 bases between. The CDR3 coding sequence is TGTGCCTGGAGCGCCCTGACACCGAGCTCTGGAAACACCATATATTTT. Amino acid sequence: CAWSALTPSSGNTIYF.

Only a few counts were recorded for this clone. The V gene is TRBV5-1, the J gene TRBJ1-2, with a possible D match to TRBD1 (5 bases). Looked up from germline, CDR1 is SGHRS and CDR2 is YFSETQ. Trimming took off 2 bases at V and 0 bases at J, with 11 bases between the two ends. This CDR3 is built from 15 residues. CDR3 DNA sequence: TGCGCCAGCAGCTTAACGGGGGTCGCTAACTATGGCTACACCTTC. Encoded protein: CASSLTGVANYGYTF.

The CDR3 loop reads CASSTRGLLDTQYF. The DNA of the CDR3 is TGTGCCAGCAGCACTAGAGGGTTATTAGATACGCAGTATTTT. This rearrangement joins TRBV9 to TRBJ2-3; D might be TRBD2 (5 bases). CDR3 size: 14 residues. V was clipped by 4 bases and J by 5 bases, with 14 bases between them. CDR1 is SGDLS, CDR2 YYNGEE, per germline.

The chain combines TRBV2 with TRBJ1-1, with 9 positions matching TRBD1. J gave up 1 base and V 6 bases, and 3 bases lay outside the gene matches. From germline, CDR1 is SNHLY and CDR2 FYNNEI. The CDR3 is 14 residues long. This CDR3 reads CASRGTGQNTEAFF. CDR3 nucleotides: TGTGCCAGCAGGGGGACAGGGCAGAACACTGAAGCTTTCTTT.